The clone carrying this TCR beta chain was seen more than once but under ten times. Its antigen is unidentified. This may be a read error, as it is one base from a much larger clone. The sorting of naive CD8 T cells used the CD8+CD4-CCR7+CD45RA+ phenotype. TCRdb fed the PCR reads into MiXCR, producing one record per CDR3 protein. The repertoire includes about 640,000 distinct CDR3 sequences, 20% of them detected once, and roughly 0.85% sits in the top ten. The data were obtained in a study of molecular identifiers for immune sequencing clone quantification. The study, taken as a whole, reports: Because of identical TCR molecules sharing a barcode, sizes of highly expanded clones could be underestimated. The share of molecules held by clones above 20 RNA copies was over 99% in effector cells and under 1% in naive cells. Detecting spiked Jurkat TCR RNA from one cell among about a million naive cells was reportedly possible.

The CDR3 contains 14 residues. Germline lookup yields CDR1 DFQATT and CDR2 SNEGSKA (reference sequence). The material sequenced was naive CD8+ T cells from blood, with Jurkat cell RNA spiked in. Stated subset: FACS-sorted CD8+CD4-CCR7+CD45RA+ naive T cells. The sequence was collected from a human donor in good health. Some libraries in this study had Jurkat cell RNA spiked in. The chain employs TRBV20-1 and TRBJ2-7; 7 nucleotides line up with TRBD2. The DNA for the CDR3 is TGCAGTGCGAGGGAGGGGACTGCATCCTACGGGCAGTACTTC. This translates into CSAREGTASYGQYF.